This T cell receptor (beta chain) comes out of a study of blood T cell repertoires in COVID-19. Background on the study: Italy, Spain and the United States were the sources of the convalescent and acute COVID-19 samples. Sources were T cells, B-cell-depleted T cells, or PBMCs; the material itself was cDNA or gDNA.

Measured with immunoSEQ multiplex PCR; TCRdb has only the in-frame clones, and not every one. The table has more than 300,000 clones, around 87% seen once. Germline V gives CDR1 SGHTS, CDR2 YDEGEE. This CDR3 has 18 amino acids. V was pared by 0 bases and J by 2 bases, with 2 bases of the junction left unmatched. This clonotype originated in a woman in her twenties or thirties with COVID-19, enrolled during active disease. Sequenced input: peripheral blood. The chain recombines TRBV5-8 with TRBJ2-2; 15 positions match TRBD2. This CDR3 reads CASSLAGLAGGNTGELFF. In nucleotides, the CDR3 is TGTGCCAGCAGCTTGGCGGGACTAGCGGGAGGAAACACCGGGGAGCTGTTTTTT.